What follows are 18 T cell receptor beta chains derived from one specimen sequenced in a study of blood T cells in healthy people across ages. For the second PCR, which ran for 7 to 11 cycles, a sample-barcoded 5' primer and a J-beta primer mix were used. Each CDR3 protein is one row after TCRdb ran MiXCR on the 5' RACE reads. The sample includes under 750,000 distinct CDR3 sequences, roughly 43% of them seen just once. The sequenced sample consisted of blood. The origin of the receptors is an elderly man in good health.

V and J are TRBV6-2 or TRBV6-3 and TRBJ2-3; either TRBD1 or TRBD2 may fit D (5 bases each). The CDR3 totals 19 residues. V dropped 2 bases and J dropped 6 bases, with 27 bases sitting between them. From germline, CDR1 is MNHEY and CDR2 SVGEGT. As DNA, the CDR3 is TGTGCCAGCAGTTACCCAACCTCCCTGGGGACCTCTGTCATCGATACGCAGTATTTT. This codes for CASSYPTSLGTSVIDTQYF.

J is TRBJ2-5 and V is TRBV7-2, with 14 bases identical to TRBD2. This CDR3 has 17 residues. The V gene's germline CDR1 is SGHTA and CDR2 FQGNSA. Losses at the gene ends were 5 bases for V and 7 bases for J; bases not matched to a gene: 12. The CDR3 protein is CASSGLTGTSGRGTQYF. The CDR3 region has the DNA TGTGCCAGCAGCGGCCTCACCGGGACTAGCGGGAGAGGGACCCAGTACTTC.

The chain carries TRBV6-1 and TRBJ2-5, with TRBD2 matching 9 bases. Germline CDR1 MNHNS, CDR2 SASEGT. This CDR3 has 20 residues. Trimming took 5 bases from V and 11 from J; bases not matched to a gene: 30. CDR3 in DNA: TGTGCCAGCAGTCTTGACCCCGGACTAGCGAGGGGCGCGAGACCGAATGAGCAGTACTTC. Its translation is CASSLDPGLARGARPNEQYF.

The chain carries TRBV20-1 and TRBJ1-5; D is uncertain. Trimming left V 0 bases short and J 9 bases short, with 15 bases between. The CDR3 is 14 amino acids. CDR1 is DFQATT, CDR2 SNEGSKA, per germline (reference sequence). The CDR3 sequence is CSARESGPFTPQHF. Written as DNA, the CDR3 is TGCAGTGCTAGAGAGTCCGGACCGTTTACGCCCCAGCATTTT.

This clonotype was detected only a few times. For the CDR3, the DNA is TGCAGTGCTTTTACACAGGGGGCCGGCAATCAGCCCCAGCATTTT. It specifies CSAFTQGAGNQPQHF. J is TRBJ1-5 and V is TRBV20-1, with 9 bases fitting TRBD1. V shed 5 bases, J shed 2 bases, and the junction held 7 bases outside the gene matches. In germline, CDR1 is DFQATT, CDR2 SNEGSKA (reference sequence). This CDR3 contains 15 residues.

Concerning this clonotype itself: This clone may be a read error of a much larger clone one base away. This chain joins TRBV6-5 and TRBJ2-6; D is ambiguous. Germline lookup yields CDR1 MNHEY and CDR2 SVGAGI. The CDR3 totals 14 residues. The DNA of the CDR3 is TGTGCCAGCAGCTTCGCCTCTGGGACCAACGTCCTGACTTTC. This translates into CASSFASGTNVLTF.

The chain's CDR3 is CASSQVRTFEKLFF. CDR3 nucleotides: TGCGCCAGCAGCCAAGTTCGGACTTTTGAAAAACTGTTTTTT. The chain joins TRBV4-1 to TRBJ1-4; no firm D call. V dropped 1 base and J dropped 7 bases, with 10 bases sitting between them. CDR3 length equals 14 residues. Germline CDR1 is MGHRA and CDR2 is YSYEKL.

This clonotype was seen a handful of times. CDR3: CASMARAKWGEQYF. The CDR3 DNA reads as TGTGCCAGCATGGCCAGGGCTAAGTGGGGCGAGCAGTACTTC. J is TRBJ2-4 and V is TRBV28; possible D gene TRBD1, 5 bases. The J call may not be correct, given that the DNA end is closer to TRBJ2-7. CDR3 length equals 14 residues. The germline V gene has CDR1 MDHEN and CDR2 SYDVKM.

This clonotype showed up just a few times. This chain links TRBV7-2 with TRBJ2-7; D unclear. Germline V gives CDR1 SGHTA, CDR2 FQGNSA. The CDR3 has 12 residues. The V gene lost 4 bases and the J gene lost 9 bases, with 13 bases spanning the gap. The CDR3 protein is CASSYSRAGQYF. The CDR3 region has the DNA TGTGCCAGCAGCTATTCCCGGGCAGGGCAGTACTTC.

V usage is TRBV27 and J usage is TRBJ1-1; D gene ambiguous. Germline loops: CDR1 MNHEY, CDR2 SMNVEV (reference sequence). The CDR3 runs to 14 residues. V was cut by 2 bases and J by 0 bases, with 7 bases left in between. CDR3 protein: CASSLQGLNTEAFF. The DNA of the CDR3 is TGTGCCAGCAGTTTACAAGGGTTGAACACTGAAGCTTTCTTT.

There are a few counts of this clonotype. The chain has TRBV20-1 and TRBJ2-1; D may be TRBD2 (6 bases). Germline V CDR1 and CDR2: DFQATT, SNEGSKA (reference sequence). The CDR3 is made up of 15 amino acids. V was shortened by 3 bases and J by 0 bases, with 12 bases between the two germline ends. The CDR3 DNA reads TGCAGTGCTAGTAGGGCCGGGAGCTCCTACAATGAGCAGTTCTTC. Protein product: CSASRAGSSYNEQFF.

The V call is TRBV20-1, the J call TRBJ2-5; D is undetermined. The J call may be mistaken, given a closer DNA end match to TRBJ2-7. Germline CDR1 is DFQATT and CDR2 is SNEGSKA (reference sequence). The CDR3 contains 14 residues. CDR3 nucleotides: TGCAGTGCTCGCCGAACCAACCTCGGTGCCGAGCAGTACTTC. This sequence encodes CSARRTNLGAEQYF.

This chain connects TRBV12-3 or TRBV12-4 to TRBJ1-6; 7 positions match TRBD1. J gave up 6 bases and V 7 bases, and 6 bases lay outside the gene matches. This CDR3 is built from 14 residues. The CDR3 is CASTPDRANSPLHF. The CDR3 DNA reads TGTGCCAGCACTCCTGACAGGGCTAATTCACCCCTCCACTTT.

V is TRBV5-1 and J is TRBJ2-3, with TRBD2 matching over 9 bases. After removal of 4 bases from V and 2 bases from J, the junction contained 8 bases not matched to a gene. Germline loops: CDR1 SGHRS, CDR2 YFSETQ. The CDR3 is 16 amino acids. Here the CDR3 reads CASSPGLAETTDTQYF. CDR3 nucleotide sequence: TGCGCCAGCAGCCCGGGACTAGCAGAAACCACAGATACGCAGTATTTT.

The V call is TRBV21-1, the J call TRBJ2-1; the table names TRBD1, a call not compared with the DNA. TRBV21-1 is annotated as a pseudogene. The CDR3 totals 15 residues. The CDR3 nucleotides read TGTGCCAGCAGCAGAGGGACCACAGGGAGGAATGAGCAGTTCTTC. Its translation is CASSRGTTGRNEQFF.

This clonotype came up many times. The rearrangement links TRBV29-1 to TRBJ2-3; TRBD2 matches at 11 bases. The V and J ends lost 3 bases and 4 bases, in that order; junction bases with no gene match: 3. Germline V gene lookup returns CDR1 SQVTM and CDR2 ANQGSEA. This CDR3 comprises 14 residues. In DNA form, the CDR3 reads TGCAGCGTTGACCGGACTAGCGGGTCAGATACGCAGTATTTT. Its translation is CSVDRTSGSDTQYF.

This clonotype was observed at least ten times. The chain has TRBV5-1 and TRBJ2-3; weak D call: TRBD1 (5 bases). Germline V gives CDR1 SGHRS, CDR2 YFSETQ. This CDR3 is built from 13 residues. The germline V and J ends were trimmed by 2 bases and 2 bases, with 6 bases remaining between them. CDR3 in amino acids: CASSLQDTDTQYF. In DNA form, the CDR3 reads TGCGCCAGCAGCTTACAGGACACAGATACGCAGTATTTT.

This clonotype was found many times. The V gene is TRBV6-6, the J gene TRBJ1-6, with D maybe TRBD1 (5 bases). The CDR3 is 13 amino acids. CDR1 is MNHNY and CDR2 is SVGAGI in the germline V gene (reference sequence). Trimming removed 5 bases at V and 8 bases at J, with 10 bases between. As DNA, the CDR3 is TGTGCCAGCAGTGACGGGGGTGATTCACCCCTCCACTTT. Translation gives CASSDGGDSPLHF.